The following is a T cell receptor (beta chain) sequence with its context. The antigen remains undetermined. This specimen belongs to a study of T cell repertoires in cytomegalovirus infection. Whole-study context: HLA-B-restricted CMV epitopes that are well studied were used alongside recently identified HLA-C-restricted ones.

Germline V gene lookup returns CDR1 SEHNR and CDR2 FQNEAQ (reference sequence). V dropped 3 bases and J dropped 5 bases, with 10 bases sitting between them. The CDR3 consists of 13 residues. MiXCR was run by TCRdb on the reads, yielding one entry per CDR3 protein. This repertoire shows about 150,000 distinct CDR3 sequences, 32% found once; its top ten account for roughly 50%. Study outcomes and limitations: Dominant in the ex vivo response were TCR beta clonotypes restricted by HLA-C and specific for CMV. Pooled public TCR beta family frequency picked out CMV carriers with the relevant HLA.

The clonotype originates from a human donor in good health (CMV status not recorded). Some clones in this sample may be carry-over from other donors' samples. The J gene is TRBJ2-5, the V gene TRBV7-9; D is undetermined. Sequenced here: CD8+ T cells from cultured PBMCs, sampled from culture after CMV antigen stimulation. This CDR3 is CASSFGGPETQYF. DNA for the CDR3: TGTGCCAGCAGCTTCGGCGGTCCTGAGACCCAGTACTTC.